In its sample, the clone carrying this T cell receptor beta chain was seen many times. Its antigen remains unknown. Individual cDNA molecules were tagged with unique molecular identifiers. Via MiXCR, TCRdb re-called the 5' RACE reads, giving one row per CDR3 protein. The sample holds approximately 81,000 distinct CDR3 sequences, less than 8% seen once. This entry comes from a study of early T cells in non-severe SARS-CoV-2 infection. Study at large: Chains from this unsorted whole-blood bulk RNA could not be paired. General study results and limits: Using VDJdb, the matching emphasized anti-spike CD8 responses while missing private and CD4 specificities.

CDR1 and CDR2 from the germline V gene are LGHNA and YNFKEQ. This CDR3 region has 17 residues. V was pared by 2 bases and J by 2 bases, with 19 bases between. The TCR was taken from an adult who was a healthcare worker with PCR-confirmed SARS-CoV-2 infection or an uninfected control (not recorded which). The sample consisted of whole blood. This chain uses TRBV4-2 with TRBJ2-7, with D possibly matching TRBD2 (7 bases). CDR3 DNA: TGTGCCAGCAGCCAATCCGGGGGGCTAGCGGAGACCTACGAGCAGTACTTC. Amino acids: CASSQSGGLAETYEQYF.